This TCR beta chain appears in the sequencing data of a study of cytomegalovirus exposure and HLA in healthy donors. Study-wide context: Out of about 190 million T cells, an earlier analysis found more than 95 million unique TCR beta sequences in total. The Caucasian-associated ancestry cluster held around four fifths of 398 genotyped donors.

A remark on this clone: As yet, its antigen is unknown.

Primers included in the PCR were 60 Vbeta and 13 Jbeta primers. TCRdb's table, derived via immunoSEQ multiplex PCR, lists solely in-frame clones and lacks some. The profile shows over 100,000 clones, about 79% of them singletons. The CDR3 spans 14 residues. Deletions cut 0 bases from V and 5 bases from J, with 11 bases between. CDR1 and CDR2 from the germline V gene are SGDLS and YYNGEE. Study conclusions and caveats: The listing of roughly 160 TCR beta chains classed them as cytomegalovirus-associated.

This cohort consisted of healthy bone marrow donors. Sample: PBMCs. This clonotype was obtained from a woman aged 18 to 35 in good health and CMV-seropositive. The rearrangement links TRBV9 to TRBJ1-1; the D is unclear. This CDR3 is CASSVEPGRTEAFF. DNA for the CDR3: TGTGCCAGCAGCGTAGAACCGGGAAGGACTGAAGCTTTCTTT.